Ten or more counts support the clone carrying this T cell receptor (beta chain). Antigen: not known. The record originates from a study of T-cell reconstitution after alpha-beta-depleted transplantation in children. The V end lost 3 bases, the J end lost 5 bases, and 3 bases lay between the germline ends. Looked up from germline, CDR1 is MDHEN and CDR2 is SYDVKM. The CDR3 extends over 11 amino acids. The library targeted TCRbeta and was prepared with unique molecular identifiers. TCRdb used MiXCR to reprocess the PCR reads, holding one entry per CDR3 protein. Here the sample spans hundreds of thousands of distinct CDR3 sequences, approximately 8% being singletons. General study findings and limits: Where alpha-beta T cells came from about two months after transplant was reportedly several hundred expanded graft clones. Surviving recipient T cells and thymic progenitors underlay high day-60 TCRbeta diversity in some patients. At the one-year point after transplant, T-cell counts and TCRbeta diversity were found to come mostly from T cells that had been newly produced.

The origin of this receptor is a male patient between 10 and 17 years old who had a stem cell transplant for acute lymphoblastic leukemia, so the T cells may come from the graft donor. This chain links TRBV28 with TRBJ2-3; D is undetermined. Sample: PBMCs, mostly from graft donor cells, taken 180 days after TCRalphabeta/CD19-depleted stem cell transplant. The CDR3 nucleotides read TGTGCCAGCAGTTTTGTAGATACGCAGTATTTT. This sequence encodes CASSFVDTQYF.